This T cell receptor (beta chain) was captured by sequencing in a study of early T cells in non-severe SARS-CoV-2 infection. Background on the study: Chains stayed unpaired after sequencing of bulk RNA from unsorted whole blood. Findings and limits, study-wide: Private and CD4 specificities were missed by VDJdb matching, skewed to anti-spike CD8.

Attached unique molecular identifiers marked individual cDNA molecules. TCRdb reprocessed the 5' RACE reads with MiXCR, giving one entry per CDR3 protein. The sample lists more than 65,000 distinct CDR3 sequences; about 13% were seen once. Germline CDR1 ENHRY, CDR2 SYGVKD. The CDR3 has 14 residues. Trimming cost V 1 base and J 0 bases, with 6 bases left between them. Comments on this clonotype: What it recognizes is unknown.

The source is an adult who was a healthcare worker with PCR-confirmed SARS-CoV-2 infection or an uninfected control (not recorded which). The chain couples TRBV10-3 to TRBJ1-1; D unresolved. The sequenced material came from whole blood. CDR3 sequence reads: CAISELGMNTEAFF. CDR3 bases: TGTGCCATCAGTGAGTTGGGCATGAACACTGAAGCTTTCTTT.